Here is one T cell receptor beta chain with its context. This entry comes from a study of spatial heterogeneity in lung cancer. Background on the study: For the average unique TCR and UMI combination, more than 9.5 occurrences appeared in raw reads.

TCRdb re-analysed the 5' RACE reads in MiXCR, keeping a single row per CDR3 protein. The table records around 50,000 distinct CDR3 sequences, roughly 7.2% of them present only once. The trim removed 3 bases at V and 4 bases at J, leaving 8 bases unmatched. CDR1 and CDR2 (germline): SEHNR, FQNEAQ (reference sequence). The CDR3 is 15 amino acids. The sample's time point: sample taken at primary tumor resection. No cells were sorted before sequencing. The whole RNA sequenced was extracted from tumor, nontumor lung or frozen PBMC. Sequenced material: PBMCs, taken at surgery. The chain couples TRBV7-9 to TRBJ2-7, with 8 bases fitting TRBD1. This TCR was recovered from a female donor with early-stage non-small cell lung cancer. CDR3 region: CASSFQGQGGYEQYF. The CDR3 DNA sequence: TGTGCCAGCAGCTTTCAAGGACAGGGTGGTTACGAGCAGTACTTC.